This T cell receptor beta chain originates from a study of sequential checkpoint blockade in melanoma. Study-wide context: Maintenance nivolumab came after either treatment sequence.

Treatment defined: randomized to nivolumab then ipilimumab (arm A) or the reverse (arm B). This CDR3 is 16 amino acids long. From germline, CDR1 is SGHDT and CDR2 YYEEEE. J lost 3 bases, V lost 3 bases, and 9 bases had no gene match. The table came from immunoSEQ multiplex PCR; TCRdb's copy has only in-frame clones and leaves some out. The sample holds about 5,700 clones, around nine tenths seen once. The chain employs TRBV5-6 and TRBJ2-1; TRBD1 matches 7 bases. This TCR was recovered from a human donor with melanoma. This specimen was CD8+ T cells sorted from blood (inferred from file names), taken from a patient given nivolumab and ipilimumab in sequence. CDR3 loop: CASSWPTGEGYNEQFF. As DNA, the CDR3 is TGTGCCAGCAGCTGGCCCACAGGGGAAGGCTACAATGAGCAGTTCTTC.